The next 3 T cell receptor beta chains were all read from a single sample in a study of beta chain features in type 1 diabetes. Study-wide results and caveats: Among all four CD4+ subsets, Type 1 diabetes patients had TCRB CDR3s that were moderately but significantly shorter.

Reverse transcribing all isolated RNA meant expressed TCRB transcripts were sequenced. Produced via immunoSEQ multiplex PCR; TCRdb's table is partial and in-frame only. In the table there are hundreds of thousands of clones, about 14% of which are singletons. The antigens of these receptors remain unknown. The sequenced material came from naive CD4+ T cells from blood. The receptor set was obtained from a man aged 18 to 30 with type 1 diabetes.

The chain carries TRBV30 and TRBJ1-2; weak D call: TRBD1 (6 bases). V shed 0 bases and J shed 3 bases, with 17 bases lying between them. The CDR3 runs 16 residues. In germline, CDR1 is GTSNPN, CDR2 SVGIG (reference sequence). In DNA form, the CDR3 reads TGTGCCTGGAGTGTAAGTAGCCAGGGGTACGACTATGGCTACACCTTC. Protein sequence: CAWSVSSQGYDYGYTF.

This clone was detected a few times. CDR3 sequence reads: CASSLATTDTQYF. The CDR3, as DNA: TGCGCCAGCAGCTTGGCCACCACAGATACGCAGTATTTT. This chain connects TRBV5-1 to TRBJ2-3; D is unresolved. The CDR3 covers 13 residues. V lost 0 bases, J lost 2 bases, and 4 bases lay in between. Per the germline V gene, CDR1 is SGHRS and CDR2 is YFSETQ.

This clone has more than one count but fewer than ten. The V call is TRBV2, the J call TRBJ2-3; 7 bases match TRBD1. CDR3 size: 15 residues. Unmatched junction bases numbered 10, after V lost 6 bases and J lost 4 bases. Germline CDR1 reads SNHLY; CDR2 reads FYNNEI. The DNA of the CDR3 is TGTGCCAGCAGCGCCATGACAGGGTCCCCAGATACGCAGTATTTT. Translating gives CASSAMTGSPDTQYF.